One sample yielded the 20 T cell receptor beta chains listed below, sequenced in a study of OX40 agonist ivuxolimab in advanced cancers. The assay was immunoSEQ multiplex PCR, and TCRdb's table has in-frame clones only and misses some. The data hold about 62,000 clones, with about 92% observed a single time. The input for sequencing was CD4+ or CD8+ T cells sorted from blood, taken in a trial of the OX40 agonist ivuxolimab. The origin of the receptors is an adult with an advanced solid tumor such as melanoma, head and neck, liver or kidney cancer.

The chain recombines TRBV5-4 with TRBJ2-5, with TRBD1 matching over 10 bases. Germline V gene data show CDR1 as SGHNT and CDR2 as YYREEE (reference sequence). This CDR3 has 14 residues. Trimming at V came to 2 bases and at J to 4 bases, leaving 2 bases not matched to a gene. CDR3 sequence reads: CASSFRDRGETQYF. The CDR3 nucleotides are TGTGCCAGCAGCTTCAGGGACAGGGGAGAGACCCAGTACTTC.

The chain uses TRBV7-2 and TRBJ2-5, with D perhaps TRBD1 (6 bases). CDR1 is SGHTA and CDR2 is FQGNSA in the germline V gene. V lost 5 bases, J lost 5 bases, and 15 bases lay in between. The CDR3 consists of 14 residues. This CDR3 is CASSGTGLWETQYF. CDR3 nucleotides: TGTGCCAGCAGCGGTACAGGGCTTTGGGAGACCCAGTACTTC.

The rearrangement uses TRBV6-5 and TRBJ2-2; D may match TRBD1 or TRBD2 (5 bases each). The CDR3 sequence is 15 residues long. Trimming removed 5 bases at V and 10 bases at J, with 20 bases between. The germline CDR1 and CDR2 sequences are MNHEY and SVGAGI. CDR3 coding DNA: TGTGCCAGCAGTGGTACCGGGACGGCCCCGACGGAGCTGTTTTTT. This translates into CASSGTGTAPTELFF.

The V gene is TRBV5-1, the J gene TRBJ1-2; D remains unclear. From germline, CDR1 is SGHRS and CDR2 YFSETQ. The CDR3 length is 13 residues. The ends were cut back, 0 bases at V and 1 base at J, with 4 bases in the middle. CDR3 coding DNA: TGCGCCAGCAGCTTGGAGCATAACTATGGCTACACCTTC. Translation: CASSLEHNYGYTF.

The V call is TRBV10-2, the J call TRBJ2-7; TRBD2 matches 12 bases. CDR1 and CDR2 (germline): WSHSY, SAAADI. This CDR3 is built from 16 residues. V shed 2 bases and J 2 bases; nucleotides not matched to a gene: 4. CDR3 region: CASSEQLAGGPYEQYF. DNA for the CDR3: TGCGCCAGCAGTGAGCAACTAGCGGGGGGACCCTACGAGCAGTACTTC.

The chain couples TRBV19 to TRBJ1-3, with D hard to call. V gave up 5 bases and J gave up 0 bases, with 5 bases separating them. This CDR3 spans 13 amino acids. Germline V lookup: CDR1 LNHDA, CDR2 SQIVND (reference sequence). The CDR3 sequence is CASSYSSGNTIYF. CDR3 DNA sequence: TGTGCCAGTAGTTACAGCTCTGGAAACACCATATATTTT.

This chain links TRBV7-9 with TRBJ1-2; 7 nucleotides match TRBD1. The length of the CDR3 is 16 residues. Germline V lookup: CDR1 SEHNR, CDR2 FQNEAQ (reference sequence). Trimming took 5 bases from V and 8 from J; bases not matched to a gene: 17. This CDR3 reads CASSLGTAILEGGYTF. The CDR3 nucleotides are TGTGCCAGCAGCCTTGGGACAGCGATCCTTGAGGGAGGCTACACCTTC.

The gene calls are TRBV9 and TRBJ1-3; D is perhaps TRBD1 (6 bases). From germline, CDR1 is SGDLS and CDR2 YYNGEE. Between the trimmed V and J ends, which lost 4 bases and 0 bases, there was a span of 14 bases. This CDR3 has 16 residues. The CDR3 region is CASSTSGQFSGNTIYF. CDR3 nucleotide sequence: TGTGCCAGCAGCACTTCAGGACAGTTCTCTGGAAACACCATATATTTT.

With regard to this clone: Relative to the germline gene, one junction end is altered; a read error may explain this. The chain links TRBV10-3 to TRBJ1-5; D ambiguous. Per the germline V gene, CDR1 is ENHRY and CDR2 is SYGVKD. CDR3 length: 15 amino acids. The CDR3 DNA is TGTGCCATCAGTTTGAGTGGGCAGAGCAGTCAGCCCCAGCATTTT. This sequence encodes CAISLSGQSSQPQHF.

V is TRBV18 and J is TRBJ1-6, with 9 bases identical to TRBD1. The CDR3 extends over 16 amino acids. V lost 4 bases and J lost 7; bases outside the gene matches: 8. Germline V CDR1 and CDR2: KGHSH, LQKENI. For the CDR3, the DNA is TGTGCCAGCTCACTACACAGGGGGCCCAACAATTCACCCCTCCACTTT. Amino acids: CASSLHRGPNNSPLHF.

This sequence joins TRBV30 and TRBJ2-7; D gene uncertain. Deletions cut 1 base from V and 1 base from J, with 2 bases between. The CDR3 loop spans 11 amino acids. In germline, CDR1 is GTSNPN, CDR2 SVGIG (reference sequence). The CDR3 is CAWSGSYEQYF. The DNA of the CDR3 is TGTGCCTGGAGTGGTTCCTACGAGCAGTACTTC. Full variable domain (outside the CDR3, taken from reference TRBV30 and TRBJ2-7): SQTIHQWPATLVQPVGSPLSLECTVEGTSNPNLYWYRQAAGRGLQLLFYSVGIGQISSEVPQNLSASRPQDRQFILSSKKLLLSDSGFYLCAWSGSYEQYFGPGTRLTVT.

The CDR3 reads CASSLTSGIRNEQFF. The CDR3 nucleotides read TGCGCCAGCAGCTTGACTAGCGGGATCAGGAATGAGCAGTTCTTC. V is TRBV5-1 and J is TRBJ2-1; TRBD2 matches at 10 bases. Per germline, CDR1 SGHRS and CDR2 YFSETQ. The CDR3 covers 15 residues. V gave up 1 base and J gave up 7 bases; unmatched junction bases: 5.

This chain links TRBV5-6 with TRBJ1-1; D is undetermined. Germline CDR1 reads SGHDT; CDR2 reads YYEEEE. Trimming cost V 4 bases and J 0 bases, with 7 bases left between them. The CDR3 is 13 amino acids. In DNA, the CDR3 is TGTGCCAGCAGCCCGACTTTGAACACTGAAGCTTTCTTT. Translation gives CASSPTLNTEAFF.

The rearrangement links TRBV7-9 to TRBJ2-7, with a tentative D call TRBD2 (6 bases). Looked up from germline, CDR1 is SEHNR and CDR2 is FQNEAQ (reference sequence). This CDR3 is 14 amino acids long. Deletions cut 5 bases from V and 7 bases from J, with 18 bases between. The CDR3 reads CASSLPGLPKEQYF. In DNA, the CDR3 is TGTGCCAGCAGCCTACCGGGACTTCCCAAAGAGCAGTACTTC.

This chain connects TRBV6-5 to TRBJ1-3; D is possibly TRBD1 (5 bases). The germline CDR1 and CDR2 sequences are MNHEY and SVGAGI. The CDR3 is 15 residues long. With 4 bases removed from V and 3 bases from J, the gap between germline ends came to 13 bases. This chain's CDR3 is CASSSGPLVGNTIYF. The CDR3 DNA sequence: TGTGCCAGCAGTTCAGGGCCCTTGGTTGGAAACACCATATATTTT.

V and J are TRBV9 and TRBJ2-2, with 7 bases aligning to TRBD2. CDR1 is SGDLS and CDR2 is YYNGEE in the germline V gene. This CDR3 is built from 13 residues. The trim removed 9 bases at V and 2 bases at J, leaving 4 bases unmatched. Written as DNA, the CDR3 is TGTGCCACCGGGACTACAAACACCGGGGAGCTGTTTTTT. Its protein product is CATGTTNTGELFF.

The J gene is TRBJ1-4, the V gene TRBV5-4; TRBD1 aligns across 7 bases. This CDR3 spans 12 amino acids. From germline, CDR1 is SGHNT and CDR2 YYREEE (reference sequence). The ends lost 4 bases at V and 8 bases at J; junction bases unmatched: 2. Here the CDR3 DNA reads TGTGCCAGCAGCGGGGACAGCGAAAAACTGTTTTTT. Protein product: CASSGDSEKLFF.

DNA for the CDR3: TGTGCCCTAGGGACAGGGCGGTTCTATGGCTACACCTTC. Protein sequence: CALGTGRFYGYTF. V and J are TRBV30 and TRBJ1-2; 9 bases agree with TRBD1. CDR1 is GTSNPN, CDR2 SVGIG, per germline (reference sequence). The length of the CDR3 is 13 residues. J lost 4 bases, V lost 8 bases, and 8 bases had no gene match. Full variable domain (remainder filled in from reference TRBV30 and TRBJ1-2): SQTIHQWPATLVQPVGSPLSLECTVEGTSNPNLYWYRQAAGRGLQLLFYSVGIGQISSEVPQNLSASRPQDRQFILSSKKLLLSDSGFYLCALGTGRFYGYTFGSGTRLTVV.

The chain is built from TRBV5-8 and TRBJ2-5; TRBD1 aligns across 7 bases. Germline lookup yields CDR1 SGHTS and CDR2 YDEGEE. CDR3 length equals 16 residues. V was pared by 4 bases and J by 2 bases, with 11 bases of the junction left unmatched. The chain's CDR3 is CASSPQTGNGQETQYF. CDR3 DNA sequence: TGTGCCAGCAGCCCGCAGACAGGGAATGGGCAAGAGACCCAGTACTTC. The whole variable domain, remainder taken from reference TRBV5-8 and TRBJ2-5, is EAGVTQSPTHLIKTRGQQATLRCSPISGHTSVYWYQQALGLGLQFLLWYDEGEERNRGNFPPRFSGRQFPNYSSELNVNALELEDSALYLCASSPQTGNGQETQYFGPGTRLLVL.

The V gene is TRBV10-3, the J gene TRBJ2-2, with 9 nucleotides matching TRBD1. V was clipped by 5 bases and J by 7 bases; unmatched bases: 5. The CDR3 runs 14 residues. Germline V CDR1 and CDR2: ENHRY, SYGVKD. CDR3 nucleotides: TGTGCCATCAGTTCCGGGACAGGGCACGGGGAGCTGTTTTTT. Translating it yields CAISSGTGHGELFF.